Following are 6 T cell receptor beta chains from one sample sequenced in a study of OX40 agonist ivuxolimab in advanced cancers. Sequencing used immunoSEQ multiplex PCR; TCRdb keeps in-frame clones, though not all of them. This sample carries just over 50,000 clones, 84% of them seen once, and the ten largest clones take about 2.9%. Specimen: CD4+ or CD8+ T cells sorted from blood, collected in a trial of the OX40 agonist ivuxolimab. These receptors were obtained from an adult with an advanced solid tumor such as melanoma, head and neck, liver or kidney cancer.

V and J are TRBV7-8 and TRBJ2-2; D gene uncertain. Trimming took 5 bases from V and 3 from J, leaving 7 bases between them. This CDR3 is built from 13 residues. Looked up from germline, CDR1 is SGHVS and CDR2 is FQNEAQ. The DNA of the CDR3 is TGTGCCAGCAGCGCAGAATACACCGGGGAGCTGTTTTTT. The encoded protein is CASSAEYTGELFF.

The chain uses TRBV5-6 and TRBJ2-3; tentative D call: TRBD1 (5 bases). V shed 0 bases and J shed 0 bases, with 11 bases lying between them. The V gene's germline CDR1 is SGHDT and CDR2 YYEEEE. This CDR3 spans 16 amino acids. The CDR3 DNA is TGTGCCAGCAGCTTGGTGTTGGGGCATAGCACAGATACGCAGTATTTT. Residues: CASSLVLGHSTDTQYF.

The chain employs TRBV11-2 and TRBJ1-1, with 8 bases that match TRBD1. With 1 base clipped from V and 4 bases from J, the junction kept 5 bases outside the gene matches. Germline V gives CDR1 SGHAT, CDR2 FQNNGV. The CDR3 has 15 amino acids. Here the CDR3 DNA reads TGTGCCAGCAGCTTAGCCGACAGGGGTGGCACTGAAGCTTTCTTT. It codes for CASSLADRGGTEAFF.

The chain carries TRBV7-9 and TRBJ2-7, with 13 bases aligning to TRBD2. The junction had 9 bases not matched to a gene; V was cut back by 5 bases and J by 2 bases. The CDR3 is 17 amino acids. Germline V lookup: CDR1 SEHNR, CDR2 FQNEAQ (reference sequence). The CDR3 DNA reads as TGTGCCAGCAGCACCAAGCCGGGACTAGCGGGGCCCTACGAGCAGTACTTC. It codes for CASSTKPGLAGPYEQYF.

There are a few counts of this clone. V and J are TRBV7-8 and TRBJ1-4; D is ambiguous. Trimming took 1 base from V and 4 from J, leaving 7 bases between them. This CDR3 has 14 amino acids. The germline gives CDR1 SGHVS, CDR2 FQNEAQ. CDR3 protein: CASSLGRDNEKLFF. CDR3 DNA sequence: TGTGCCAGCAGCTTAGGGAGGGATAATGAAAAACTGTTTTTT. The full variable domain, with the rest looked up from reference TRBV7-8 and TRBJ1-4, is GAGVSQSPRYKVAKRGQDVALRCDPISGHVSLFWYQQALGQGPEFLTYFQNEAQLDKSGLPSDRFFAERPEGSVSTLKIQRTQQEDSAVYLCASSLGRDNEKLFFGSGTQLSVL.

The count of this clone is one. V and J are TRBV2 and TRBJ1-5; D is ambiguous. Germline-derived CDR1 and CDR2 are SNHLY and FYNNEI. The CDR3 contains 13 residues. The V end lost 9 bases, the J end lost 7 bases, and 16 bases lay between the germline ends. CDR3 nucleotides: TGTGCCAGTTGCGAAACACTAGGACAGCCCCAGCATTTT. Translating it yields CASCETLGQPQHF. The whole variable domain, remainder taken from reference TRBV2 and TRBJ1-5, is EPEVTQTPSHQVTQMGQEVILRCVPISNHLYFYWYRQILGQKVEFLVSFYNNEISEKSEIFDDQFSVERPDGSNFTLKIRSTKLEDSAMYFCASCETLGQPQHFGDGTRLSIL.